Each of the 30 T cell receptor beta chains below was sequenced from the same sample in a study of T cell repertoires in cytomegalovirus infection (dated by TCRdb to the late 2010s). Sequencing used an Illumina HiSeq 1500. TCRdb ran its own pipeline on the public reads, namely fastp trimming at Q25 and MiXCR clone calling, and kept in-frame beta chains. Each record represents a unique CDR3 protein, reported with the most common genes and DNA among its rows. The sample table holds fewer than 950,000 distinct CDR3 sequences, of which roughly 33% were seen once. The ten top clones hold approximately 13% of the sample. These receptors have no known antigen. In light of the paper, this sample's treatment or condition label describes: in vitro stimulation with specific CMV peptide epitopes to enrich CMV-specific T cells. The specimen was cultured CD8+ T cells from PBMCs, collected from culture after CMV antigen stimulation. These receptors originate from a human donor in good health (CMV status not recorded). Some clones in this sample may be carry-over from other donors' samples.

The chain carries TRBV6-2 or TRBV6-3 and TRBJ1-5, with TRBD1 as a possible D gene (6 bases). CDR1 is MNHEY and CDR2 is SVGEGT in the germline V gene. The CDR3 totals 17 residues. V lost 6 bases, J lost 5 bases, and 23 bases lay in between. The CDR3 nucleotides read TGTGCCAGCAGCAACTACTCCCAGGGGTTTAAGGATCAGCCCCAGCATTTT. It is translated as CASSNYSQGFKDQPQHF.

Many counts were recorded for this clonotype. The CDR3 sequence: CASSAGQGNTEAFF. In DNA, the CDR3 is TGTGCCAGCAGCGCGGGACAGGGGAACACTGAAGCTTTCTTT. The rearrangement uses TRBV7-9 and TRBJ1-1; the match to TRBD1 covers 9 bases. This CDR3 comprises 14 residues. The V segment lost 5 bases and the J segment 1 base; nucleotides outside the gene matches: 2. The germline V gene has CDR1 SEHNR and CDR2 FQNEAQ (reference sequence).

The chain couples TRBV10-3 to TRBJ1-2; tentative D call: TRBD1 (5 bases). Germline CDR1 ENHRY, CDR2 SYGVKD. The CDR3 is 10 amino acids. The germline V and J ends were trimmed by 11 bases and 11 bases, with 15 bases remaining between them. The CDR3 is CASRQPGYTF. In DNA, the CDR3 is TGTGCCTCCAGACAGCCAGGTTACACCTTC.

This clonotype was counted a few times. V usage is TRBV12-3 or TRBV12-4 and J usage is TRBJ1-2; perhaps TRBD1 as D (6 bases). With 6 bases removed from V and 7 bases from J, the gap between germline ends came to 15 bases. This CDR3 contains 13 residues. CDR3 sequence: CASSEDRTGGYTF. The DNA for the CDR3 is TGTGCCAGCAGCGAAGACAGGACGGGTGGCTACACCTTC.

The chain recombines TRBV10-1 with TRBJ1-5, with D perhaps TRBD1 (6 bases). V was trimmed by 11 bases and J by 4 bases, leaving 18 bases between them. The CDR3 extends over 14 amino acids. Germline V lookup: CDR1 WNHNN, CDR2 SYGVQD (reference sequence). The CDR3 protein is CAEGGLQRNQPQHF. As DNA, the CDR3 is TGCGCCGAGGGGGGCCTCCAGAGAAATCAGCCCCAGCATTTT.

This chain joins TRBV7-8 and TRBJ2-1; D might be TRBD1 or TRBD2, each matching 5 bases. In germline, CDR1 is SGHVS, CDR2 FQNEAQ. This CDR3 contains 14 residues. The V and J ends lost 8 bases and 2 bases respectively, with 13 bases between them. The CDR3 DNA follows: TGTGCCAGCCATAGCGAGGGACCCTACAATGAGCAGTTCTTC. Translated, it gives CASHSEGPYNEQFF.

V is TRBV7-9 and J is TRBJ2-3, with TRBD2 identical over 9 bases. The CDR3 has 16 amino acids. V gave up 1 base and J gave up 2 bases; unmatched junction bases: 4. CDR1 is SEHNR and CDR2 is FQNEAQ in the germline V gene (reference sequence). DNA for the CDR3: TGTGCCAGCAGCTTAGTTGCGGGGGGGTACACAGATACGCAGTATTTT. The encoded protein is CASSLVAGGYTDTQYF. Complete variable domain (other parts from reference TRBV7-9 and TRBJ2-3): DTGVSQNPRHKITKRGQNVTFRCDPISEHNRLYWYRQTLGQGPEFLTYFQNEAQLEKSRLLSDRFSAERPKGSFSTLEIQRTEQGDSAMYLCASSLVAGGYTDTQYFGPGTRLTVL.

This clonotype showed up just a few times. CDR3 sequence reads: CASSLIRPGELFF. The CDR3, as DNA: TGTGCCAGCAGTCTAATTAGGCCCGGGGAGCTGTTTTTT. The J gene is TRBJ2-2, the V gene TRBV28; D call uncertain. This CDR3 region has 13 residues. V gave up 5 bases and J gave up 6 bases, with 10 bases separating them. Germline CDR1 reads MDHEN; CDR2 reads SYDVKM. The full variable domain, rest sourced from reference TRBV28 and TRBJ2-2, is DVKVTQSSRYLVKRTGEKVFLECVQDMDHENMFWYRQDPGLGLRLIYFSYDVKMKEKGDIPEGYSVSREKKERFSLILESASTNQTSMYLCASSLIRPGELFFGEGSRLTVL.

This clonotype has just one count. This sequence joins TRBV6-5 and TRBJ2-7; 14 bases match TRBD2. There are 14 residues in the CDR3. CDR1 MNHEY and CDR2 SVGAGI come from the germline V gene. With V trimmed by 6 bases and J by 9 bases, 7 bases remained unmatched. CDR3 sequence: CASSRGTSGGRQYV. DNA for the CDR3: TGTGCCAGCAGCCGAGGGACTAGCGGGGGTCGGCAGTACGTC.

The chain is built from TRBV12-3 or TRBV12-4 and TRBJ1-1, with TRBD1 matching over 8 bases. The J segment lost 5 bases and the V segment lost 5 bases, leaving 7 bases of the junction unmatched. The CDR3 is 14 amino acids. The DNA of the CDR3 is TGTGCCAGCAGTGACAGGGGTTGGGGGACTGAAGCTTTCTTT. Its protein product is CASSDRGWGTEAFF.

This clonotype has just one count. It may be a read error: a sequence one base away is much more abundant. The rearrangement joins TRBV6-5 to TRBJ1-1; D unclear. The CDR3 loop spans 12 amino acids. Germline assignment: CDR1 MNHEY and CDR2 SVGAGI. CDR3: CASRYSGSEAFF. In nucleotides, the CDR3 is TGTGCCAGCAGGTACTCGGGCAGTGAAGCTTTCTTT.

This clonotype came up once. DNA for the CDR3: TGTGCCAGCAGCCAAGATTGGACAGGGAGTGAGCAGTACTTC. This codes for CASSQDWTGSEQYF. V usage is TRBV4-2 and J usage is TRBJ2-7, with 8 bases fitting TRBD1. From germline, CDR1 is LGHNA and CDR2 YNFKEQ. The CDR3 extends over 14 amino acids. Germline trimming cut 0 bases from V and 7 bases from J; bases unmatched to any gene: 5.

This chain joins TRBV7-9 and TRBJ1-2, with TRBD1 as a possible D gene (6 bases). V shed 1 base and J shed 10 bases, with 16 bases lying between them. The CDR3 is made up of 14 amino acids. Germline CDR1 and CDR2: SEHNR and FQNEAQ (reference sequence). The CDR3 sequence is CASSLEGQRMVYTF. The CDR3 DNA follows: TGTGCCAGCAGCTTAGAGGGACAAAGGATGGTCTACACCTTC.

The sample holds a few counts of this clonotype. The CDR3 DNA reads TGTGCCAGCGGGGAACGCGGGGGGGACGATGAGCAGTTCTTC. Translated, it gives CASGERGGDDEQFF. The chain couples TRBV6-5 to TRBJ2-1; 9 nucleotides align to TRBD2. CDR1 and CDR2 from the germline V gene are MNHEY and SVGAGI. After removal of 8 bases from V and 8 bases from J, the junction contained 10 bases not matched to a gene. The CDR3 length is 14 residues.

The chain employs TRBV29-1 and TRBJ2-1, with TRBD1 matching 9 bases. Germline V gene sequence: CDR1 SQVTM, CDR2 ANQGSEA. The CDR3 length is 13 residues. After removal of 7 bases from V and 6 bases from J, the junction contained 7 bases not matched to a gene. CDR3 loop: CSAGTTGGNEQFF. CDR3 DNA sequence: TGCAGCGCTGGGACGACAGGGGGCAATGAGCAGTTCTTC.

The table lists this clonotype with many counts. V gene TRBV11-2 combines with J gene TRBJ2-5, with 11 bases aligning to TRBD2. V trimming: 1 base; J trimming: 5 bases; junction bases outside the gene matches: 6. CDR1 and CDR2 from the germline V gene are SGHAT and FQNNGV. The CDR3 extends over 16 amino acids. The CDR3 nucleotides read TGTGCCAGCAGCTTAGGGTTAGCGGGGGGGCTGGAGACCCAGTACTTC. Residues: CASSLGLAGGLETQYF.

The rearrangement uses TRBV4-3 and TRBJ2-2, with a possible D match to TRBD1 (5 bases). The V and J ends lost 0 bases and 1 base respectively, with 12 bases between them. This CDR3 is built from 17 residues. CDR1 is LGHNA and CDR2 is YSLEER in the germline V gene. The CDR3 nucleotides read TGCGCCAGCAGCCAAGATCCCGCAGGGTTGAACACCGGGGAGCTGTTTTTT. Its protein product is CASSQDPAGLNTGELFF.

This clonotype was detected many times. The chain uses TRBV4-1 and TRBJ1-5; D remains ambiguous. This CDR3 comprises 14 residues. The ends were cut back, 4 bases at V and 4 bases at J, with 11 bases in the middle. The germline V gene encodes CDR1 MGHRA and CDR2 YSYEKL. The CDR3 region is CASSRGPYNQPQHF. CDR3 coding DNA: TGCGCCAGCAGCCGAGGACCTTATAATCAGCCCCAGCATTTT.

This clonotype came up a few times. The chain uses TRBV19 and TRBJ1-1; D remains ambiguous. This CDR3 comprises 14 residues. V lost 6 bases to trimming and J lost 0 bases, with 11 bases between them. Germline V gives CDR1 LNHDA, CDR2 SQIVND (reference sequence). CDR3: CASRDGPLNTEAFF. CDR3 bases: TGTGCCAGTAGGGATGGGCCGTTGAACACTGAAGCTTTCTTT. The full variable domain, rest sourced from reference TRBV19 and TRBJ1-1, is DGGITQSPKYLFRKEGQNVTLSCEQNLNHDAMYWYRQDPGQGLRLIYYSQIVNDFQKGDIAEGYSVSREKKESFPLTVTSAQKNPTAFYLCASRDGPLNTEAFFGQGTRLTVV.

This clonotype was observed a handful of times. The chain is built from TRBV5-6 and TRBJ2-3, with D maybe TRBD1 (5 bases). This CDR3 comprises 14 residues. The germline V and J ends were trimmed by 0 bases and 2 bases, with 7 bases remaining between them. The germline CDR1 and CDR2 sequences are SGHDT and YYEEEE. CDR3 DNA: TGTGCCAGCAGCTTGGGACAGACCACAGATACGCAGTATTTT. This encodes CASSLGQTTDTQYF.

This clonotype has just a few counts. The chain has TRBV4-1 and TRBJ1-5, with 9 bases aligning to TRBD1. After removal of 3 bases from V and 10 bases from J, the junction contained 7 bases not matched to a gene. This CDR3 comprises 14 residues. CDR1 is MGHRA, CDR2 YSYEKL, per germline. The CDR3 sequence is CASSQDRGLEPQHF. The CDR3 nucleotides are TGCGCCAGCAGCCAGGACAGGGGCCTTGAACCCCAGCATTTT.

In its sample, this clonotype was seen a few times. The chain uses TRBV2 and TRBJ2-1; 7 positions agree with TRBD1. This CDR3 has 17 residues. Unmatched junction bases numbered 20, after V lost 7 bases and J lost 8 bases. Germline CDR1 and CDR2: SNHLY and FYNNEI. The CDR3 region has the DNA TGTGCCAGCACGAACAGGGGAGTCGTTGAAATAAGGGATGAGCAGTTCTTC. Amino acid sequence: CASTNRGVVEIRDEQFF.

The table lists this clonotype with a few counts. V usage is TRBV12-3 or TRBV12-4 and J usage is TRBJ2-1; a possible D gene is TRBD1 (6 bases). The ends were cut back, 6 bases at V and 7 bases at J, with 16 bases in the middle. CDR3 length equals 14 residues. The CDR3 DNA reads TGTGCCAGCAGGCCACCAGGGGATTGGAATGAGCAGTTCTTC. Protein product: CASRPPGDWNEQFF.

The gene calls are TRBV24-1 and TRBJ1-2; 9 positions match TRBD1. With V trimmed by 2 bases and J by 8 bases, 5 bases remained unmatched. CDR1 and CDR2 (germline): KGHDR, SFDVKD. This CDR3 comprises 14 residues. This CDR3 reads CATSDSGQGYGYTF. The CDR3 DNA reads as TGTGCCACCAGTGATTCGGGACAGGGTTACGGCTACACCTTC.

This clonotype was seen repeatedly, ten times or more. DNA of the CDR3: TGCGCCAGCAGCCAAGGCGATACAGGGACCAATGAGCAGTTCTTC. It yields the protein CASSQGDTGTNEQFF. The chain uses TRBV4-1 and TRBJ2-1, with D possibly TRBD1 on 6 matching bases. Trimming took 1 base from V and 6 from J, leaving 13 bases between them. The CDR3 has 15 residues. Germline CDR1 reads MGHRA; CDR2 reads YSYEKL.

This clonotype was seen many times. This sequence joins TRBV13 and TRBJ1-2; D gene unclear. The CDR3 length is 15 residues. Trimming cost V 0 bases and J 3 bases, with 11 bases left between them. Germline CDR1 is PRHDT and CDR2 is FYEKMQ (reference sequence). CDR3 coding DNA: TGTGCCAGCAGCTTAGGCGGACGGCCTGACTATGGCTACACCTTC. This encodes CASSLGGRPDYGYTF.

The chain links TRBV6-2 or TRBV6-3 to TRBJ1-5, with 7 positions matching TRBD1. The germline CDR1 and CDR2 sequences are MNHEY and SVGEGT. This CDR3 spans 17 amino acids. The J segment lost 0 bases and the V segment lost 0 bases, leaving 5 bases of the junction unmatched. CDR3 bases: TGTGCCAGCAGTTACTCTGGACAGGAGTATAGCAATCAGCCCCAGCATTTT. This sequence encodes CASSYSGQEYSNQPQHF.

This clonotype showed up just a few times. The chain carries TRBV2 and TRBJ2-1; 16 bases are shared with TRBD2. The CDR3 is made up of 14 amino acids. Trimming took 7 bases from V and 8 from J; bases not matched to a gene: 2. The V gene's germline CDR1 is SNHLY and CDR2 FYNNEI. CDR3 sequence: CASTGTSGGDEQFF. In DNA form, the CDR3 reads TGTGCCAGCACCGGGACTAGCGGGGGGGATGAGCAGTTCTTC.

A few counts support this clonotype. This chain links TRBV3-1 with TRBJ1-5; D remains ambiguous. Trimming left V 0 bases short and J 7 bases short, with 4 bases between. Germline values: CDR1 LGHDT, CDR2 YNNKEL (reference sequence). The CDR3 is 12 residues long. The CDR3 coding sequence is TGTGCCAGCAGCCAAGATAAACAGCCCCAGCATTTT. The encoded protein is CASSQDKQPQHF.

This clonotype was picked up many times. The chain couples TRBV7-6 to TRBJ2-4, with D perhaps matching TRBD1 or TRBD2 (6 bases each). CDR1 SGHVS and CDR2 FNYEAQ come from the germline V gene. This CDR3 is 15 amino acids long. V was trimmed by 5 bases and J by 9 bases, leaving 20 bases between them. In DNA form, the CDR3 reads TGTGCCAGCAGCCCAGGAGGGGGGAACGGGGGCATTCAGTACTTC. Its translation: CASSPGGGNGGIQYF.